This paragraph covers one TCR beta chain sequence. Its antigen is undetermined. 5' RACE with UMI labels generated the TRB cDNA libraries. Reprocessing the 5' RACE reads, TCRdb reports a single entry for every CDR3 protein and omits DNA. Here the sample table reports fewer than 55,000 distinct CDR3 sequences. The data belong to a study of CXCR3-negative and CXCR3-positive naive CD8 T cells. Study-wide results and caveats: More hydrophobic TRB CDR3s occurred in CXCR3-positive than in CXCR3-negative naive cells.

In germline, CDR1 is LGHNA, CDR2 YSLEER. CDR3 size: 16 residues. The rearrangement links TRBV4-3 to TRBJ2-3. This receptor was obtained from a human donor in good health. Some clones in this sample may be carry-over from other donors' samples. Sequencing input: naive CXCR3- CD8+ T cells from blood. Subset meaning: CD45RO-CCR7+CD27+CD95- naive CD8+ T cells lacking CXCR3 (TNR3-). The CDR3 loop reads CASSQDISRSTDTQYF.